The rows below give T cell receptor beta chains drawn from one sample of a study of T-cell memory formation after mild COVID-19. Each CDR3 protein gets one entry after TCRdb re-called the 5' RACE reads with MiXCR. The sample lists about 290,000 distinct CDR3 sequences, more than 15% seen once, with around a fifth in the top ten. The sample consisted of PBMCs or a T cell subset sorted from them (not recorded which). These receptors all come from a man younger than 30 who had mild COVID-19 (a few samples of this study predate the infection). Cell type and time point are not known. Both conserved end residues are part of each CDR3.

CDR3: CASTSDGVHGYTF
J: TRBJ1-2
V: TRBV28

CDR3: CASSLKNIQYF
J: TRBJ2-4
V: TRBV9

CDR3: CASSYSGARAYGYTF
J: TRBJ1-2
V: TRBV6-5

CDR3: CASSTHTGTTDTQYF
J: TRBJ2-3
V: TRBV12-3/TRBV12-4

CDR3: CATSDSRAGDRGGGADTQYF
J: TRBJ2-3
V: TRBV24-1

CDR3: CASTKRIQSSTDTQYF
J: TRBJ2-3
V: TRBV2

CDR3: CASSLVPMMLAASTDTQYF
J: TRBJ2-3
V: TRBV7-2

CDR3: CASSQAQGRGNEQFF
J: TRBJ2-1
V: TRBV12-3/TRBV12-4

CDR3: CASSPRGIGAIQYF
J: TRBJ2-4
V: TRBV7-2

CDR3: CASSEVGLAFTGELFF
J: TRBJ2-2
V: TRBV10-2

CDR3: CASSLAGQGANGYTF
J: TRBJ1-2
V: TRBV5-1

CDR3: CASSTLQGAGDTQYF
J: TRBJ2-3
V: TRBV19

CDR3: CSARADENTIYF
J: TRBJ1-3
V: TRBV20-1